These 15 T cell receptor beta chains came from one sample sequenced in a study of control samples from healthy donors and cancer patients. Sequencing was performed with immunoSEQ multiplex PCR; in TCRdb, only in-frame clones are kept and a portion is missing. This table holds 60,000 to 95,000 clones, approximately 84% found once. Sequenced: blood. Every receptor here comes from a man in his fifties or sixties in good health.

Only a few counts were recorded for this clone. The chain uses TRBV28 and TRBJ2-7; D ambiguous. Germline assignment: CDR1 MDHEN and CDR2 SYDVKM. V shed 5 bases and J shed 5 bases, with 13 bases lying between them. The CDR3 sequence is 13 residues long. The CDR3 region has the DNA TGTGCCAGCAGTCCCGCCCCCCGGGACGAGCAGTACTTC. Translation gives CASSPAPRDEQYF.

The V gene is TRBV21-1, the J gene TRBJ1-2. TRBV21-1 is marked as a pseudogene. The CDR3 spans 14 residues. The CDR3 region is CASSKCWGTYGYTF. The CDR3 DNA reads TGTGCCAGCAGCAAATGTTGGGGGACCTATGGCTACACCTTC.

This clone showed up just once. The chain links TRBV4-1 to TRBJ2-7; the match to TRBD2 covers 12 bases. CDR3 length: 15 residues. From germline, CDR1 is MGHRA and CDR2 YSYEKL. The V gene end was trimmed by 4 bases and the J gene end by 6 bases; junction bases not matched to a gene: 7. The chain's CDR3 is CASSRILAGGGEQYF. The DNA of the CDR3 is TGCGCCAGCAGCCGAATACTAGCGGGAGGAGGCGAGCAGTACTTC.

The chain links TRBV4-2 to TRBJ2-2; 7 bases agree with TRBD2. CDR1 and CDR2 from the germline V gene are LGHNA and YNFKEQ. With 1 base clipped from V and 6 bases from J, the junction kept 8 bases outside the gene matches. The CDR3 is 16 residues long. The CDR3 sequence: CASSQALRGVPGELFF. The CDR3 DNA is TGTGCCAGCAGCCAAGCCCTTCGGGGGGTGCCCGGGGAGCTGTTTTTT.

The CDR3 region has the DNA TGTGCCAGCAGCGTAGCTCTAGCGGGACAAGGGAATGAGCAGTTCTTC. Translating it yields CASSVALAGQGNEQFF. The chain combines TRBV9 with TRBJ2-1, with 9 nucleotides matching TRBD2. CDR3 length equals 16 residues. V shed 0 bases, J shed 7 bases, and the junction held 8 bases outside the gene matches. Germline assignment: CDR1 SGDLS and CDR2 YYNGEE.

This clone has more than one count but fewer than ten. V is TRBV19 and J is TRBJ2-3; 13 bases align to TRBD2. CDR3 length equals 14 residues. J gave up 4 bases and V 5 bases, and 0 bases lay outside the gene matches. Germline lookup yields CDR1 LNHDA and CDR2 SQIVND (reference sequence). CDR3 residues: CASSGLAGADTQYF. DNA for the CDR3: TGTGCCAGTAGTGGACTAGCGGGAGCAGATACGCAGTATTTT. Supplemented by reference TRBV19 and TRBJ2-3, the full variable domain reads DGGITQSPKYLFRKEGQNVTLSCEQNLNHDAMYWYRQDPGQGLRLIYYSQIVNDFQKGDIAEGYSVSREKKESFPLTVTSAQKNPTAFYLCASSGLAGADTQYFGPGTRLTVL.

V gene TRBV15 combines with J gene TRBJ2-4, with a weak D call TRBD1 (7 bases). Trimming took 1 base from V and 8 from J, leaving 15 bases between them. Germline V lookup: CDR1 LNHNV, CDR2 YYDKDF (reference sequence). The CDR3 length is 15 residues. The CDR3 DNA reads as TGTGCCACCAGCAGAGGAGGGGGCAGGGGGGACATTCAGTACTTC. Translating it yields CATSRGGGRGDIQYF.

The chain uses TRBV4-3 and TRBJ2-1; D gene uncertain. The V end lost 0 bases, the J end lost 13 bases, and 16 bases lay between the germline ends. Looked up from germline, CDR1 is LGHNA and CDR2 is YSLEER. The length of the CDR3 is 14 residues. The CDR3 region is CASSQDRAPRFQFF. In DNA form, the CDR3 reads TGCGCCAGCAGCCAAGATCGAGCACCTCGTTTCCAGTTCTTC.

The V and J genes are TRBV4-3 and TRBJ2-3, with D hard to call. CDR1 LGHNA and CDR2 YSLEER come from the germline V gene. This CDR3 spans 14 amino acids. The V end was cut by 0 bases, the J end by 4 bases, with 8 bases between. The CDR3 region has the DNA TGCGCCAGCAGCCAAGATCGAGTCCCAGATACGCAGTATTTT. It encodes CASSQDRVPDTQYF.

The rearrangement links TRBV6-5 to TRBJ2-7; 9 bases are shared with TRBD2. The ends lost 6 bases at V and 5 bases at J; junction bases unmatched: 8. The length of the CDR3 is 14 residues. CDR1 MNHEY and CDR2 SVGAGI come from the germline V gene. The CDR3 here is CASSKIAGVNEQYF. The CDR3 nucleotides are TGTGCCAGCAGCAAGATAGCGGGAGTGAACGAGCAGTACTTC.

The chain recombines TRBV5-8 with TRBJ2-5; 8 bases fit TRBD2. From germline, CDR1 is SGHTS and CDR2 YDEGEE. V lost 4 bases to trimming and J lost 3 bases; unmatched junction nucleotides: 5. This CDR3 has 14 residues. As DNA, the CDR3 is TGTGCCAGCAGCCTACCGGGAGGGGAAGAGACCCAGTACTTC. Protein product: CASSLPGGEETQYF.

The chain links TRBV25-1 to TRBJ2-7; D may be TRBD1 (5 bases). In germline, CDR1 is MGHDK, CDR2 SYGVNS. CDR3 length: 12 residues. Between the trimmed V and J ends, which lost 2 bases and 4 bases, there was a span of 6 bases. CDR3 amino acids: CASSEQGYEQYF. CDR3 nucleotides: TGTGCCAGCAGTGAACAGGGATACGAGCAGTACTTC.

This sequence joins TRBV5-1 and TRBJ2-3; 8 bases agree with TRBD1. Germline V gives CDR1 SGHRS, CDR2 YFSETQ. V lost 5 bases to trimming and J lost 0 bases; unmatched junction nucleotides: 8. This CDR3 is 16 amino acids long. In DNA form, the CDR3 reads TGCGCCAGCAGTCGGAGGGACAGGCTCAGCACAGATACGCAGTATTTT. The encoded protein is CASSRRDRLSTDTQYF.

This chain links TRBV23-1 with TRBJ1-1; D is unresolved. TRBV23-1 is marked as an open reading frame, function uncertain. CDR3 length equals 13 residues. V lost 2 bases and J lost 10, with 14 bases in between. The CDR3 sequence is CASSQICVRTAFF. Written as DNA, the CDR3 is TGCGCCAGCAGTCAAATATGCGTAAGGACAGCTTTCTTT.

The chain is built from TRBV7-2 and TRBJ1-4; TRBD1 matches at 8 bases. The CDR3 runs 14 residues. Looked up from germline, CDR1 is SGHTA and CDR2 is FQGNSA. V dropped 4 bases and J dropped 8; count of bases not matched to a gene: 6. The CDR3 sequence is CASSWGQVGEKLFF. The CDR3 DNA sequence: TGTGCCAGCAGCTGGGGACAGGTGGGGGAAAAACTGTTTTTT.